This T cell receptor beta chain was obtained from a study of vaccination effects on CD4 cells after COVID-19. With respect to this clone: Its antigen is not known.

Prior to sequencing, the ViraFEST assay stimulated PBMC with viral peptide pools, which expanded the antigen-specific CD4+ T cells. Isolation of CD4+ T cells took place after less than twelve days of culture. The vaccine given was either BNT162b2 or mRNA-1273, in two doses. People in the vaccine group had not been infected with SARS-CoV-2 before, and their nucleocapsid antibodies were negative. Approximately 2 million PBMC were placed in each well, which was supplemented with 10 IU/ml IL-2 and 8.5 to 10 ug/ml peptides. The germline gives CDR1 LNHNV, CDR2 YYDKDF (reference sequence). V lost 0 bases to trimming and J lost 5 bases, with 10 bases between them. The CDR3 covers 14 residues. Libraries were prepared by immunoSEQ multiplex PCR; TCRdb keeps only in-frame clonotypes and omits some of them. Seen here are tens of thousands of clones, approximately 71% observed once, and the top ten hold roughly 9%.

Broader study findings: Early post-infection timepoints were missing from the study, which also had few convalescent patients.

The chain couples TRBV15 to TRBJ2-5; D possibly corresponds to TRBD1 (5 bases). Specimen: CD4+ T cells from PBMCs cultured with HCoV-NL63 spike peptides, collected after COVID-19 vaccination. The receptor was derived from a human donor who received a COVID-19 vaccine. The chain's CDR3 is CATSRDQGSETQYF. DNA for the CDR3: TGTGCCACCAGCAGAGACCAGGGATCGGAGACCCAGTACTTC.